A single T cell receptor (beta chain) is shown here with its context. This clone has just a few counts. It has no known antigen specificity. No base-level quality is on record; no much larger clone is a single base apart. The collaborating institutions used their own protocols to collect whole blood in K2EDTA tubes. Collaborator samples were shipped for TCRbeta analysis as frozen whole blood, isolated PBMCs, or DNA extracted from either sample type. The data were taken from a study of blood T cell repertoires in COVID-19 (dated by TCRdb to the early 2020s). About the investigation overall: Samples covering the acute and convalescent phases of COVID-19 were provided by collaborators in the United States, Italy and Spain. The material from the prospective study consisted of cDNA or gDNA derived from T cells, B-cell-depleted T cells, or PBMCs. The dataset comprised deeply sampled blood TCRbeta repertoires from subjects exposed to, actively infected with, or recovered from COVID-19. The repertoires were released in a freely available public database intended as a resource for research on the immune response to SARS-CoV-2. The samples were drawn from two sources: the first 160 participants of the ongoing ImmuneRACE study, and approximately 1,300 subjects contributed by 6 global collaborators. The sample metadata nearly always contained a de-identified subject ID, COVID-19 status, age in years and sex. Where available, HLA class I and class II types were taken from metadata supplied by the sample provider and were not determined by assay-based typing. Summary of the overall study and its limitations: The amount of clinical and demographic metadata varied by source and participant and was provided uncurated.

The immunoSEQ Assay, a bias-controlled multiplex PCR, was used to amplify TCRbeta CDR3 regions from genomic DNA. The original methods were these. The number of nucleated cells in each sample was estimated by amplification of reference gene primers within the assay. To quantify the absolute abundance of each unique TCRbeta CDR3 rearrangement, sequence reads were collapsed and filtered. For each sample, productive Simpson clonality was calculated by taking the square root of Simpson's diversity index across productive rearrangements. Here the immuneACCESS table is served through TCRdb, limited to in-frame sequences with V and J called. Missing clones are a known gap in these copies; in checked studies unresolved V genes cover under half, and the rest lacks a known reason. D and trimming come from the DNA, and the V and J calls and clone size come from that table. This sample has 70,000 to 85,000 clones in its table, and around 83% of those were observed once. 22% of the sample lies in the top ten.

The CDR3 sequence holds 16 residues, the cysteine and phenylalanine included. Just CDR3 DNA is preserved here, 48 bases in frame from base 1. The germline V gene specifies SQVTM as CDR1 and ANQGSEA as CDR2. Trimming removed 6 bases from V and 6 bases from J, leaving 24 bases between the germline ends. This receptor was taken from a woman older than 75 in a cohort sampled during active or convalescent COVID-19. The rearrangement combines TRBV29-1 with TRBJ1-3; the D gene is perhaps TRBD1, from 6 matching bases. The specimen was peripheral blood. The CDR3 amino acid sequence is: CSVETPAKGVVNTIYF. At the DNA level, the sequence is TGCAGCGTCGAAACTCCAGCCAAGGGGGTCGTAAACACCATATATTTT.